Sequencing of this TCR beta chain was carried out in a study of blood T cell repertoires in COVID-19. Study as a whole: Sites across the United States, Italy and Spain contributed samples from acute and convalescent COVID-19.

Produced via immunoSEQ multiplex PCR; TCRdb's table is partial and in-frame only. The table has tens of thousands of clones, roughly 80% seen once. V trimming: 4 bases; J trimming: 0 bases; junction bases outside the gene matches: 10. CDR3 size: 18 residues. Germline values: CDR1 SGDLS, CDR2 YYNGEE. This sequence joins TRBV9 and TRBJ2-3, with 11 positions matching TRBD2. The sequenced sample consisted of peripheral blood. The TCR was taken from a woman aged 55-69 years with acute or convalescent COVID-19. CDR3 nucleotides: TGTGCCAGCAGCCCCGCCCCCACTAGCGGGAGTAGCACAGATACGCAGTATTTT. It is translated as CASSPAPTSGSSTDTQYF.